This paragraph reports one T cell receptor beta chain. A single count supports this clonotype. The antigen this receptor binds is unknown. There are no base qualities to consult, and no much larger clone falls within one base. One read alone is weak evidence. Sequencing took place on an Illumina HiSeq 1500. Clones were called with MiXCR by TCRdb after fastp trimmed the public reads at Q25, and only in-frame beta chains were retained. Records with the same CDR3 protein are collapsed into one entry carrying the most frequent genes and DNA. In all, the sample holds roughly 500,000 distinct CDR3 sequences, and 30% to 40% of those were seen once. Roughly a sixth of the sample rests with the top ten. This sample's treatment or condition label indicates: in vitro stimulation with specific CMV peptide epitopes to enrich CMV-specific T cells. These data belong to a study of T cell repertoires in cytomegalovirus infection (dated by TCRdb to between 2018 and 2020). Background on the whole study: Alongside well-studied HLA-B-restricted epitopes, the peptide stimulations were aimed at recently identified HLA-C-restricted CMV epitopes, whose presentation resists viral immunomodulation. The HLA type of each donor mattered for the analysis, because public TCR beta signatures pointed to carriage of CMV infection along with the matching HLA type. Beyond this particular receptor, the publication reports: Carriers of CMV infection plus the relevant HLA type were discriminated by the cumulative frequency of public TCR beta family members in the study cohort and in an independent roughly 380-donor cohort. The ex vivo response was dominated by HLA-C-restricted CMV-specific TCR beta clonotypes, which also provided the single most frequent clonotype in two of eight donors.

Sample: cultured PBMCs, taken from culture after CMV antigen stimulation. The sequence came from a human donor in good health (CMV status not recorded). Some clones in this sample may be carry-over from other donors' samples.

The CDR3 has the sequence CASSPTTGNYGYTF. The sequence in DNA is TGTGCCAGCAGCCCTACGACAGGGAACTATGGCTACACCTTC. Recombination connected TRBV14 to TRBJ1-2, with 7 central nucleotides matching TRBD1. There are 14 amino acids in the CDR3, from cysteine to phenylalanine inclusive. The DNA shown is the 42-base CDR3, in frame from base 1. V ends up 4 bases short and J 2 bases short, with an unmatched junction base count of 4. Taken from the germline V gene, the CDR1 and CDR2 loops are SGHDN and FVKESK.